At least ten counts were recorded for the clone carrying this T cell receptor beta chain. Its antigen remains unknown. Library preparation for TCR beta used quantitative 5'-RACE with molecular barcodes. TCRdb processed the 5' RACE reads anew with MiXCR; each CDR3 protein has one entry. The data show under 250,000 distinct CDR3 sequences, roughly 32% seen once. These data come from a study of CD8 T cells in ankylosing spondylitis. General study results and limits: About 8 highly homologous variants formed a TCR beta motif that appeared characteristic of ankylosing spondylitis blood.

Germline-derived CDR1 and CDR2 are DFQATT and SNEGSKA (reference sequence). Trimming left V 0 bases short and J 7 bases short, with 13 bases between. The CDR3 runs 14 residues. The gene calls are TRBV20-1 and TRBJ2-1, with no clear D. The clonotype originates from a male donor with ankylosing spondylitis or in good health (not recorded which). What was sequenced was blood, either unsorted or a sorted T cell fraction (not recorded which). DNA of the CDR3: TGCAGTGCTAGAGAGTTTGGCCGTGAGAATGAGCAGTTCTTC. Translation gives CSAREFGRENEQFF.